Sequencing of this TCR beta chain was carried out in a study of blood T cell repertoires in COVID-19. Across the study: Acute and convalescent COVID-19 specimens originated in the United States, Italy and Spain. T cells, B-cell-depleted T cells, or PBMCs provided the cDNA or gDNA that served as material.

V lost 4 bases and J lost 6; bases outside the gene matches: 13. The CDR3 contains 16 residues. Germline lookup yields CDR1 SGHKS and CDR2 YYEKEE (reference sequence). Original analysis: Quantification of nucleated cells was approximated via reference gene primer amplification. Assay used: immunoSEQ multiplex PCR; TCRdb lists only in-frame clones, some missing. The V and J calls and clone size come from that table; D and trimming were worked out from the DNA. This table has 120,000 to 150,000 clones, about 76% appearing once. The J gene is TRBJ1-3, the V gene TRBV5-5; 7 bases are a match to TRBD1. Sequenced input: peripheral blood. The TCR sequence derives from an elderly man with acute or convalescent COVID-19. The CDR3 spells CASSNTGVSGKNTIYF. CDR3 DNA: TGTGCCAGCAGCAACACAGGGGTCTCGGGGAAAAACACCATATATTTT.